The 11 T cell receptor beta chains below come from one sample, sequenced in a study of blood T cell repertoires in COVID-19. Method: immunoSEQ multiplex PCR; TCRdb's copy keeps in-frame clones and lacks some. This table has about 160,000 clones, less than 85% appearing once. The sample comprised peripheral blood. These receptors all come from an elderly woman with active or convalescent COVID-19.

The chain recombines TRBV27 with TRBJ2-1; no clear D. Germline V gives CDR1 MNHEY, CDR2 SMNVEV (reference sequence). V lost 5 bases and J lost 8, with 13 bases in between. The CDR3 has 13 residues. CDR3 coding DNA: TGTGCCAGCAGTCTGCGTGAGATGGATGAGCAGTTCTTC. Its protein is CASSLREMDEQFF.

The chain links TRBV14 to TRBJ1-1; D gene ambiguous. CDR3 length: 13 residues. Trimming took off 3 bases at V and 3 bases at J, with 8 bases between the two ends. Per the germline V gene, CDR1 is SGHDN and CDR2 is FVKESK. DNA for the CDR3: TGTGCCAGCAGCCACTACGGGGACACTGAAGCTTTCTTT. It yields the protein CASSHYGDTEAFF.

The chain joins TRBV19 to TRBJ1-4; 7 bases line up with TRBD1. The CDR3 covers 13 residues. The V gene's germline CDR1 is LNHDA and CDR2 SQIVND (reference sequence). The V and J ends lost 7 bases and 8 bases, in that order; junction bases with no gene match: 7. CDR3 amino acids: CASTDRALEKLFF. For the CDR3, the DNA is TGTGCCAGTACAGACAGGGCCCTCGAAAAACTGTTTTTT.

The chain joins TRBV6-1 to TRBJ1-2; no firm D call. The CDR3 runs to 16 residues. Germline CDR1 MNHNS, CDR2 SASEGT. V lost 2 bases to trimming and J lost 4 bases, with 17 bases between them. CDR3 nucleotides: TGTGCCAGCAGTGAATTGGGAGGGCTCCTACTCTATGGCTACACCTTC. It translates to CASSELGGLLLYGYTF.

The V gene is TRBV6-6, the J gene TRBJ2-7; TRBD1 matches at 9 bases. This CDR3 spans 15 amino acids. V lost 0 bases to trimming and J lost 3 bases; unmatched junction nucleotides: 3. Per the germline V gene, CDR1 is MNHNY and CDR2 is SVGAGI (reference sequence). CDR3 coding DNA: TGTGCCAGCAGTTACTCAGGACAGGGGCGCTACGAGCAGTACTTC. Protein product: CASSYSGQGRYEQYF.

The J gene is TRBJ2-4, the V gene TRBV19; 10 nucleotides align to TRBD1. Germline V gene data show CDR1 as LNHDA and CDR2 as SQIVND (reference sequence). This CDR3 has 14 residues. V dropped 3 bases and J dropped 7; count of bases not matched to a gene: 3. CDR3 protein: CASSMRGQGNIQYF. In nucleotides, the CDR3 is TGTGCCAGTAGTATGAGGGGACAGGGGAACATTCAGTACTTC.

The genes are TRBV19 and TRBJ2-2; the D gene is possibly TRBD1 (7 bases). The germline V and J ends were trimmed by 4 bases and 7 bases, with 16 bases remaining between them. Germline CDR1 reads LNHDA; CDR2 reads SQIVND (reference sequence). The CDR3 contains 15 residues. DNA of the CDR3: TGTGCCAGTAGTACCCGTTCCCAGGGGGGCGGGGAGCTGTTTTTT. This sequence encodes CASSTRSQGGGELFF.

This clone was found once. DNA of the CDR3: TGTGCCAGCAGTCGGACAGGCAGGGATCTCTCCCTCTATGGCTACACCTTC. This sequence encodes CASSRTGRDLSLYGYTF. This chain uses TRBV6-6 with TRBJ1-2; 7 bases match TRBD1. Trimming cost V 5 bases and J 4 bases; bases outside gene matches: 16. This CDR3 contains 17 residues. Germline values: CDR1 MNHNY, CDR2 SVGAGI (reference sequence).

This clone was observed once. The rearrangement links TRBV7-8 to TRBJ2-7, with 7 bases lining up with TRBD1. The CDR3 totals 14 residues. J lost 7 bases, V lost 5 bases, and 11 bases had no gene match. CDR1 SGHVS and CDR2 FQNEAQ come from the germline V gene. The CDR3: CASSTTGFIREQYF. CDR3 coding DNA: TGTGCCAGCAGCACGACAGGGTTCATCCGGGAGCAGTACTTC.

The rearrangement links TRBV28 to TRBJ1-2; TRBD1 aligns across 7 bases. Germline-derived CDR1 and CDR2 are MDHEN and SYDVKM. V dropped 6 bases and J dropped 2; count of bases not matched to a gene: 12. The CDR3 totals 16 residues. The CDR3 protein is CASSKDRNNPNYGYTF. DNA for the CDR3: TGTGCCAGCAGCAAGGACAGGAACAACCCCAACTATGGCTACACCTTC.

The chain carries TRBV11-1 and TRBJ1-1, with D tentatively TRBD1 (5 bases). Germline V lookup: CDR1 SGHAT, CDR2 FQDESV (reference sequence). CDR3 length: 16 residues. The V gene lost 0 bases and the J gene lost 1 base, with 12 bases spanning the gap. The DNA for the CDR3 is TGTGCCAGCAGCTTAGCGACGGGCCAGGGGAACACTGAAGCTTTCTTT. Its translation: CASSLATGQGNTEAFF.